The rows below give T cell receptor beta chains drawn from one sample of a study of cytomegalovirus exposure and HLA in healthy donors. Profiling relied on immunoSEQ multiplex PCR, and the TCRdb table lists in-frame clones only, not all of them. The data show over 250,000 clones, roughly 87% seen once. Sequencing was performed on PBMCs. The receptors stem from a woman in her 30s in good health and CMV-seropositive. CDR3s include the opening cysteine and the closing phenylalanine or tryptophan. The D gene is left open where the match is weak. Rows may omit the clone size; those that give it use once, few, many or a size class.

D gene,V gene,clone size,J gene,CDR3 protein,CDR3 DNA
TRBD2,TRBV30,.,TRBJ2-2,CAWNLAGVRGELFF,TGTGCCTGGAATTTAGCGGGAGTTAGAGGGGAGCTGTTTTTT
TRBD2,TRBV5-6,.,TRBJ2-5,CASSLGAGGPGETQYF,TGTGCCAGCAGCTTGGGAGCGGGGGGGCCCGGAGAGACCCAGTACTTC
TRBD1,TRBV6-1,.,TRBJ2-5,CASSLDRAQETQYF,TGTGCCAGCAGTCTTGACAGGGCCCAAGAGACCCAGTACTTC
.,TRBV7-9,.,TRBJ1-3,CASSLATASAGNTIYF,TGTGCCAGCAGCTTAGCAACGGCGTCAGCTGGAAACACCATATATTTT
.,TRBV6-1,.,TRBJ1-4,CASSETERGITNEKLFF,TGTGCCAGCAGTGAAACAGAGAGGGGGATAACTAATGAAAAACTGTTTTTT
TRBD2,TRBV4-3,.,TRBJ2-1,CASSQPGLAGTYNEQFF,TGCGCCAGCAGCCAACCGGGACTAGCGGGAACCTACAATGAGCAGTTCTTC
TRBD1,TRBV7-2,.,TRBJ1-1,CASSHGDRGVAEAFF,TGTGCCAGCAGCCACGGGGACAGGGGGGTGGCTGAAGCTTTCTTT
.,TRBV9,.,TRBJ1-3,CASSVGEGRAGNTIYF,TGTGCCAGCAGCGTAGGTGAGGGTCGGGCTGGAAACACCATATATTTT
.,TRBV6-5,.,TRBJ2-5,CASSSPSEEETQYF,TGTGCCAGCAGCTCGCCTAGCGAAGAAGAGACCCAGTACTTC
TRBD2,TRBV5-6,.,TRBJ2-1,CASSLGLGEGPYNEQFF,TGTGCCAGCAGCTTGGGACTAGGGGAGGGCCCTTACAATGAGCAGTTCTTC
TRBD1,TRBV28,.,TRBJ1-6,CASKLGQGSNSPLHF,TGTGCCAGCAAACTGGGACAGGGCTCGAATTCACCCCTCCACTTT
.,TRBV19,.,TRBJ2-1,CASSIGGAYNEQFF,TGTGCCAGTAGTATTGGCGGAGCCTACAATGAGCAGTTCTTC
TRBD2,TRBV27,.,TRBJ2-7,CASSWTSGSYEQYF,TGTGCCAGCAGTTGGACTAGCGGGAGTTATGAGCAGTACTTC
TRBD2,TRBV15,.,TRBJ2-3,CATGGTSGSTDTQYF,TGTGCCACAGGAGGGACTAGCGGGAGCACAGATACGCAGTATTTT
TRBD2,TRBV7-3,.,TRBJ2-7,CASSFTSGMPYEQYF,TGTGCCAGCAGCTTTACTAGCGGGATGCCCTACGAGCAGTACTTC
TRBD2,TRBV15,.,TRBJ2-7,CATSRVRGGSYEQYF,TGTGCCACCAGCAGGGTGCGGGGGGGCTCCTACGAGCAGTACTTC
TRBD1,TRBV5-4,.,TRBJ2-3,CASSDRDRITDTQYF,TGTGCCAGCAGCGACAGGGACAGAATCACAGATACGCAGTATTTT
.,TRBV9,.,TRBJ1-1,CASSVGGTNTEAFF,TGTGCCAGCAGCGTAGGCGGTACGAACACTGAAGCTTTCTTT
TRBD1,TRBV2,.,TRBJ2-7,CASSANWGTGGYEQYF,TGTGCCAGCAGTGCAAACTGGGGGACAGGGGGCTACGAGCAGTACTTC
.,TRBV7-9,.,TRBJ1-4,CASSFQGRVKLFF,TGTGCCAGCAGCTTCCAGGGGAGGGTAAAACTGTTTTTT
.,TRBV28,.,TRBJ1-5,CASTQRPGGNQPQHF,TGTGCCAGCACCCAGAGGCCGGGTGGGAATCAGCCCCAGCATTTT
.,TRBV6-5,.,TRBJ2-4,CASSYGTGENIQYF,TGTGCCAGCAGTTACGGGACGGGGGAAAACATTCAGTACTTC
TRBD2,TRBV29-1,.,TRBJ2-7,CSVGLAGNYEQYF,TGCAGCGTGGGACTAGCGGGAAACTACGAGCAGTACTTC
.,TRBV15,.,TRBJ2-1,CATRRSFEQFF,TGTGCCACCAGGAGGAGCTTTGAGCAGTTCTTC
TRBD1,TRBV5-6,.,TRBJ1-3,CASSSMTGVGNTIYF,TGTGCCAGCAGCTCCATGACAGGGGTTGGAAACACCATATATTTT
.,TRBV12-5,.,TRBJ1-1,CASGFFSGGQNTEAFF,TGTGCTAGTGGTTTTTTCTCCGGGGGACAGAACACTGAAGCTTTCTTT
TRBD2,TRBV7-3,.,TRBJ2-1,CASSLTLSGEQFF,TGTGCCAGCAGCTTAACTCTTAGCGGGGAGCAGTTCTTC
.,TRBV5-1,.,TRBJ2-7,CASSVGPEGIDYEQYF,TGCGCCAGCAGTGTGGGGCCCGAAGGGATCGACTACGAGCAGTACTTC
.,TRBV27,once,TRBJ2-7,CASSLWDNPYEQYF,TGTGCCAGCAGTTTATGGGACAACCCCTACGAGCAGTACTTC
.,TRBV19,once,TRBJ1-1,CASQFGGSGTEAFF,TGTGCCAGCCAATTTGGGGGTTCGGGAACTGAAGCTTTCTTT
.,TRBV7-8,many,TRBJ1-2,CASSLGDHSMNYGYTF,TGTGCCAGCAGCTTAGGGGACCACTCGATGAACTATGGCTACACCTTC
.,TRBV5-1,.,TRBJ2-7,CASRPPYRKTYEQYF,TGCGCCAGCAGGCCCCCCTACAGAAAAACCTACGAGCAGTACTTC
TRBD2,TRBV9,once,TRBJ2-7,CASSPIGTSGTYEQYF,TGTGCCAGCAGCCCGATAGGGACTAGCGGGACCTACGAGCAGTACTTC
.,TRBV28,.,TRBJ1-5,CASSRTGSNQPQHF,TGTGCCAGCAGTCGTACGGGTAGCAATCAGCCCCAGCATTTT
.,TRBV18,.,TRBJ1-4,CASSPSRTANEKLFF,TGTGCCAGCTCACCAAGTCGGACTGCGAATGAAAAACTGTTTTTT
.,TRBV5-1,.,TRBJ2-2,CASSTQGSGELFF,TGCGCCAGCAGCACACAGGGATCCGGGGAGCTGTTTTTT
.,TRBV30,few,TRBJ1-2,CAWGLRDILTNYGYTF,TGTGCCTGGGGCCTAAGGGACATCCTCACTAACTATGGCTACACCTTC
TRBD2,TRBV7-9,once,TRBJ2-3,CASSPTSGSLTDTQYF,TGTGCCAGCAGTCCAACTAGCGGGAGTCTCACAGATACGCAGTATTTT
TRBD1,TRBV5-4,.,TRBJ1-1,CASSLEQGRDTEAFF,TGTGCCAGCAGCTTGGAACAGGGGCGGGACACTGAAGCTTTCTTT
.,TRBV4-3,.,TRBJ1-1,CASSQEGVPEAFF,TGCGCCAGCAGTCAAGAGGGGGTTCCTGAAGCTTTCTTT
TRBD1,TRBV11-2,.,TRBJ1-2,CASSSLSGTGAFGYTF,TGTGCCAGCAGCTCTCTTTCAGGGACAGGGGCTTTTGGCTACACCTTC
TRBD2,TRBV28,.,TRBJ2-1,CASSSSGTGAYNEQFF,TGTGCCAGCAGTTCCAGCGGGACGGGGGCCTACAATGAGCAGTTCTTC
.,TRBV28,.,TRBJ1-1,CASRQKNTEAFF,TGTGCCAGCAGACAGAAGAACACTGAAGCTTTCTTT
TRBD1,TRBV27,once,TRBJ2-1,CASSLSTGHGNEQFF,TGTGCCAGCAGTTTATCGACAGGGCATGGCAATGAGCAGTTCTTC
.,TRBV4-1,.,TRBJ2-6,CASSQETGRPSGANVLTF,TGCGCCAGCAGCCAAGAAACAGGAAGGCCCTCTGGGGCCAACGTCCTGACTTTC
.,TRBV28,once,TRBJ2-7,CASSTSGEGFYEQYF,TGTGCCAGCAGTACCTCCGGCGAGGGGTTCTACGAGCAGTACTTC
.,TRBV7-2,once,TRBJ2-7,CASSPRPGFGDEQYF,TGTGCCAGCAGCCCCCGCCCGGGGTTTGGCGACGAGCAGTACTTC
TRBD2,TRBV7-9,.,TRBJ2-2,CASSSIAGGRTGELFF,TGTGCCAGCAGCTCAATAGCGGGGGGCCGGACCGGGGAGCTGTTTTTT
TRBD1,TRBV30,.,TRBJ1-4,CAWSGTGATNEKLFF,TGTGCCTGGAGTGGAACAGGGGCAACTAATGAAAAACTGTTTTTT
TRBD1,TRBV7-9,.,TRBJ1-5,CASSLTRTGQSYSNQPQHF,TGTGCCAGCAGCTTAACTCGGACGGGACAGTCTTATAGCAATCAGCCCCAGCATTTT
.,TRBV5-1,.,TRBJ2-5,CASSLDSGKRETQYF,TGCGCCAGCAGCTTGGACTCAGGGAAACGGGAGACCCAGTACTTC
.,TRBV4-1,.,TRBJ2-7,CASSQGLEQYF,TGCGCCAGCAGCCAAGGGCTAGAGCAGTACTTC
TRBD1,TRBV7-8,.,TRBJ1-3,CASSQQGTIGNTIYF,TGTGCCAGCAGCCAACAGGGGACTATTGGAAACACCATATATTTT
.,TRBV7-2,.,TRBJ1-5,CASSLFGGEDSNQPQHF,TGTGCCAGCAGCTTATTCGGGGGGGAGGATTCCAATCAGCCCCAGCATTTT
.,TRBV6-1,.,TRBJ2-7,CASIGRKGRVGEQYF,TGTGCCAGCATCGGCAGAAAGGGCAGGGTGGGCGAGCAGTACTTC
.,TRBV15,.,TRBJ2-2,CATTSITGRTGELFF,TGTGCCACCACCTCCATCACGGGTCGCACCGGGGAGCTGTTTTTT
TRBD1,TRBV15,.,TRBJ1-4,CATSRPGQNEKLFF,TGTGCCACCAGCAGGCCGGGACAGAATGAAAAACTGTTTTTT